These T cell receptor beta chains were read from a single sample in a study of blood T cell repertoires in COVID-19. The table came from immunoSEQ multiplex PCR; TCRdb's copy has only in-frame clones and leaves some out. The sample gives approximately 190,000 clones, 60% to 85% of which show up once; around a sixth is in the top ten. Material: peripheral blood. Every receptor here comes from a man aged 55 to 70 with active or convalescent COVID-19. Both conserved end residues are part of each CDR3.

V,CDR3
TRBV20-1,CSATGEGGAFF
TRBV10-3,CATTGIRGEKLFF
TRBV5-1,CASSSSRDNSGANVLTF
TRBV10-3,CAISELDRGLYGYTF
TRBV14,CASSEAGKYEQYF
TRBV18,CASIGTGGSDTQYF
TRBV21-1,CASSAPLTGPGSETQYF
TRBV28,CASIQTGFNEKLFF
TRBV19,CASRGGWDEKLFF
TRBV29-1,CSGGSGNPYNEQFF
TRBV24-1,CATIRQSTTIGYTF
TRBV10-3,CAISANRDTEAFF
TRBV21-1,CASSNGGRERVSGELFF
TRBV19,CASSIDQSTLSATEQFF
TRBV18,CASSVRQASNEKLFF
TRBV6-5,CASSLGRPYEQYF
TRBV28,CASSLWGQGLAEKLFF
TRBV20-1,CSASLFGREADTQYF
TRBV18,CASSPNRRDSPLHF
TRBV11-2,CASSLSAGDEQCF
TRBV7-8,CASSEASSGANVLTF
TRBV10-3,CAISGSGQGVRNEQFF
TRBV2,CASKWADYEQYF
TRBV27,CASSLLKSRGQETQYF
TRBV2,CASRQAGGYTF
TRBV9,CASSDSPGRAGNTIYF
TRBV27,CASSLSLAAYEQYF
TRBV12-3/TRBV12-4,CASSGTGYEQYF
TRBV5-1,CASSLVPVNYGYTF
TRBV10-3,CAIGDRGSTDTQYF
TRBV6-2/TRBV6-3,CASSYDGYGELFF
TRBV20-1,CSASALTGQTSGSSYEQYF
TRBV10-3,CAIRYGRAADTQYF
TRBV19,CASSSWTGTNEQYF
TRBV6-5,CASRTGFSSYEQYF
TRBV5-8,CASSRQGAYEQYF
TRBV28,CASSSTGSGDYGYTF
TRBV21-1,CASSKEEGNTEAFF
TRBV7-3,CASSPTGSLETQYF
TRBV28,CASIQGLAGYEQYF
TRBV5-3,CARSPLTGEVNIQYF
TRBV10-3,CATNSGANVLTF
TRBV3-1/TRBV3-2,CASSPGGGRSDEQYF
TRBV25-1,CASSETGRGTEAFF
TRBV5-1,CASSSPVGGPAGELFF
TRBV18,CASSRDMNEKLFF
TRBV5-1,CASSPQRQGFYEQYF
TRBV6-2/TRBV6-3,CASSPRVMGTEAFF
TRBV27,CASSLYPLAVSTDTQYF
TRBV7-7,CASSPDRGNEQYF
TRBV6-5,CASSSGVGETQYF